The next 2 T cell receptor beta chains were all read from a single sample in a study of blood T cell repertoires in COVID-19. The protocol was immunoSEQ multiplex PCR, while the TCRdb copy is restricted to in-frame clones and leaves out a portion. Of around 250,000 clones listed, around 86% are singletons. The specimen was peripheral blood. The receptor source for this set is a woman in her 40s who had recovered from COVID-19.

The rearrangement uses TRBV7-2 and TRBJ2-7, with unresolved D. With 1 base removed from V and 4 bases from J, the gap between germline ends came to 11 bases. CDR1 is SGHTA, CDR2 FQGNSA, per germline. The length of the CDR3 is 14 residues. The CDR3: CASSLVQASYEQYF. The CDR3 DNA is TGTGCCAGCAGCTTAGTCCAGGCCTCGTACGAGCAGTACTTC.

A few counts support this clone. The V and J genes are TRBV5-5 and TRBJ1-5, with 8 bases aligning to TRBD1. The CDR3 contains 16 residues. The germline V gene encodes CDR1 SGHKS and CDR2 YYEKEE (reference sequence). Trimming cost V 1 base and J 7 bases; bases outside gene matches: 10. CDR3 residues: CASSLISGQGGQPQHF. DNA of the CDR3: TGTGCCAGCAGCTTGATTAGCGGACAGGGTGGCCAGCCCCAGCATTTT. Complete variable domain (other parts from reference TRBV5-5 and TRBJ1-5): DAGVTQSPTHLIKTRGQQVTLRCSPISGHKSVSWYQQVLGQGPQFIFQYYEKEERGRGNFPDRFSARQFPNYSSELNVNALLLGDSALYLCASSLISGQGGQPQHFGDGTRLSIL.